Shown below are 8 T cell receptor beta chains from a single sample sequenced in a study of beta chain features in type 1 diabetes. Since all of the isolated RNA was reverse transcribed, expressed TCRB transcripts were what got sequenced. Profiling relied on immunoSEQ multiplex PCR, and the TCRdb table lists in-frame clones only, not all of them. The sample carries under 400,000 clones, roughly 21% recorded once. Sequenced input: naive CD4+ T cells from blood. These receptors came from a woman under 30 in good health.

The rearrangement joins TRBV7-3 to TRBJ2-6; 9 nucleotides match TRBD1. The trim removed 5 bases at V and 0 bases at J, leaving 8 bases unmatched. This CDR3 is 18 amino acids long. The germline V gene has CDR1 SGHTA and CDR2 FQGTGA. The CDR3, as DNA: TGTGCCAGCAGCCCCGGGACAGGGACTGTCTCTGGGGCCAACGTCCTGACTTTC. This translates into CASSPGTGTVSGANVLTF.

The table lists this clone with a few counts. V is TRBV29-1 and J is TRBJ2-1; TRBD2 might be the D (6 bases). CDR1 is SQVTM, CDR2 ANQGSEA, per germline. The V end lost 4 bases, the J end lost 8 bases, and 18 bases lay between the germline ends. The CDR3 has 14 amino acids. The CDR3: CSVVVQASVHEQFF. CDR3 in DNA: TGCAGCGTTGTAGTCCAGGCTAGCGTCCATGAGCAGTTCTTC.

This clone was observed a few times. This same CDR3 is encoded by further DNA sequences in the sample. The V gene is TRBV9, the J gene TRBJ2-2, with D possibly being TRBD1 (6 bases). V was trimmed by 0 bases and J by 5 bases, leaving 8 bases between them. The germline CDR1 and CDR2 sequences are SGDLS and YYNGEE. The CDR3 has 14 residues. CDR3 loop: CASSVAGDTGELFF. CDR3 nucleotide sequence: TGTGCCAGCAGCGTAGCAGGGGATACCGGGGAGCTGTTTTTT.

This clone was counted between two and nine times. V and J are TRBV30 and TRBJ2-5; D remains ambiguous. CDR1 and CDR2 from the germline V gene are GTSNPN and SVGIG (reference sequence). This CDR3 region has 11 residues. V was clipped by 2 bases and J by 5 bases, with 6 bases between them. The CDR3 region is CAWSLRETQYF. In DNA, the CDR3 is TGTGCCTGGAGTCTCCGGGAGACCCAGTACTTC.

The chain is built from TRBV27 and TRBJ1-4; D ambiguous. The germline V gene encodes CDR1 MNHEY and CDR2 SMNVEV (reference sequence). The V gene lost 5 bases and the J gene lost 7 bases, with 20 bases spanning the gap. The CDR3 runs to 16 residues. The CDR3 here is CASSGLGASNSEKLFF. The CDR3 DNA reads TGTGCCAGCAGTGGGCTGGGAGCGAGCAACTCTGAAAAACTGTTTTTT.

The gene calls are TRBV4-2 and TRBJ1-1; 9 positions agree with TRBD1. With V trimmed by 3 bases and J by 0 bases, 2 bases remained unmatched. The germline CDR1 and CDR2 sequences are LGHNA and YNFKEQ. The CDR3 has 15 amino acids. CDR3 sequence: CASSQGTGLNTEAFF. CDR3 DNA sequence: TGTGCCAGCAGCCAGGGGACAGGGTTGAACACTGAAGCTTTCTTT.

The chain carries TRBV20-1 and TRBJ1-1; D unresolved. CDR1 is DFQATT and CDR2 is SNEGSKA in the germline V gene (reference sequence). The V end lost 5 bases, the J end lost 7 bases, and 11 bases lay between the germline ends. This CDR3 comprises 11 residues. In DNA, the CDR3 is TGCAGTGCTCACCGGTCTCTTGAAGCTTTCTTT. Its translation is CSAHRSLEAFF.

This chain links TRBV5-4 with TRBJ2-1; 7 positions agree with TRBD1. J lost 4 bases, V lost 3 bases, and 7 bases had no gene match. The CDR3 has 15 residues. From germline, CDR1 is SGHNT and CDR2 YYREEE (reference sequence). The DNA for the CDR3 is TGTGCCAGCAGCTCGACAGGGTCACTTTACAATGAGCAGTTCTTC. Translation: CASSSTGSLYNEQFF.